The 26 T cell receptor beta chains reported below all come from one sample, sequenced in a study of technical replicates of blood from several donors (TCRdb year 2017). The method was the immunoSEQ multiplex PCR assay. This immuneACCESS table, as held by TCRdb, lists in-frame sequences with V and J called but not all clones. Of the missing ones, under half trace to an unresolved V gene in checked studies; the others have no known cause. This sample holds 65,000 to 80,000 clones; 85% to 95% were observed only once. Around 0.38% of the sample is taken by the ten largest. Sequencing was performed on T cells isolated from PBMCs. These receptors all stem from a human donor in good health.

The chain employs TRBV10-3 and TRBJ2-5; 8 positions agree with TRBD1. Looked up from germline, CDR1 is ENHRY and CDR2 is SYGVKD. The CDR3 contains 13 residues. The junction had 2 bases not matched to a gene; V was cut back by 3 bases and J by 5 bases. The CDR3 spells CAISERTGETQYF. The DNA of the CDR3 is TGTGCCATCAGTGAACGGACAGGGGAGACCCAGTACTTC.

This chain uses TRBV9 with TRBJ2-3; 12 bases line up with TRBD2. J was trimmed by 4 bases and V by 2 bases; bases with no gene match: 11. Germline-derived CDR1 and CDR2 are SGDLS and YYNGEE. This CDR3 region has 18 residues. The CDR3 sequence is CASSVPLAGGPMADTQYF. CDR3 sequence (DNA): TGTGCCAGCAGCGTTCCCCTAGCGGGAGGGCCGATGGCAGATACGCAGTATTTT. The whole variable domain, filled in from reference TRBV9 and TRBJ2-3, reads DSGVTQTPKHLITATGQRVTLRCSPRSGDLSVYWYQQSLDQGLQFLIQYYNGEERAKGNILERFSAQQFPDLHSELNLSSLELGDSALYFCASSVPLAGGPMADTQYFGPGTRLTVL.

The chain links TRBV27 to TRBJ1-5; 8 nucleotides match TRBD1. V lost 4 bases, J lost 7 bases, and 12 bases stayed unmatched. CDR1 is MNHEY, CDR2 SMNVEV, per germline (reference sequence). CDR3 length: 16 residues. Here the CDR3 reads CASSSSRTGMVQPQHF. CDR3 in DNA: TGTGCCAGCAGTTCGAGCCGGACAGGGATGGTACAGCCCCAGCATTTT.

This chain links TRBV19 with TRBJ2-4; possibly TRBD1 for D (5 bases). Trimming pared 8 bases from V and 8 bases from J, leaving 13 bases between. The CDR3 runs 12 residues. The germline gives CDR1 LNHDA, CDR2 SQIVND (reference sequence). CDR3 residues: CASATSTDIQYF. The CDR3 DNA reads as TGTGCCAGTGCGACATCGACAGACATTCAGTACTTC.

This chain connects TRBV27 to TRBJ2-1; 7 bases fit TRBD1. CDR1 is MNHEY and CDR2 is SMNVEV in the germline V gene (reference sequence). V was pared by 4 bases and J by 4 bases, with 4 bases of the junction left unmatched. The CDR3 has 14 residues. The CDR3 nucleotides are TGTGCCAGCAGTTACCGGGACAGTTACAATGAGCAGTTCTTC. Translated: CASSYRDSYNEQFF.

The gene calls are TRBV4-1 and TRBJ2-1; 12 bases agree with TRBD2. Germline V lookup: CDR1 MGHRA, CDR2 YSYEKL. The J segment lost 1 base and the V segment lost 2 bases, leaving 9 bases of the junction unmatched. The CDR3 length is 19 residues. The CDR3 DNA reads as TGCGCCAGCAGCCAAAGACTAGCGGGAGACGAAAGGTCCTACAATGAGCAGTTCTTC. The encoded protein is CASSQRLAGDERSYNEQFF.

V usage is TRBV5-1 and J usage is TRBJ1-2, with D tentatively TRBD1 (5 bases). With 4 bases removed from V and 8 bases from J, the gap between germline ends came to 18 bases. The germline V gene encodes CDR1 SGHRS and CDR2 YFSETQ. This CDR3 region has 14 residues. CDR3 DNA sequence: TGCGCCAGCAGCCTCTTTGGGGCGCGAGAAGGCTACACCTTC. Translation: CASSLFGAREGYTF. The full variable domain, with the rest looked up from reference TRBV5-1 and TRBJ1-2, is KAGVTQTPRYLIKTRGQQVTLSCSPISGHRSVSWYQQTPGQGLQFLFEYFSETQRNKGNFPGRFSGRQFSNSRSEMNVSTLELGDSALYLCASSLFGAREGYTFGSGTRLTVV.

In its sample, this clone ranks as medium-sized. V usage is TRBV18 and J usage is TRBJ2-7, with D perhaps TRBD1 (6 bases). The CDR3 covers 17 residues. The V end lost 2 bases, the J end lost 2 bases, and 19 bases lay between the germline ends. Germline CDR1 and CDR2: KGHSH and LQKENI. The CDR3 spells CASSPSLFDRSPYEQYF. For the CDR3, the DNA is TGTGCCAGCTCACCAAGCCTATTTGACAGGAGTCCCTACGAGCAGTACTTC.

The rearrangement joins TRBV7-2 to TRBJ2-1; 7 bases align to TRBD1. V shed 7 bases and J 0 bases; nucleotides not matched to a gene: 6. CDR1 and CDR2 from the germline V gene are SGHTA and FQGNSA. The CDR3 is made up of 15 amino acids. CDR3: CASTLRGPSYNEQFF. In nucleotides, the CDR3 is TGTGCCAGCACCTTGAGGGGGCCCTCCTACAATGAGCAGTTCTTC.

This chain joins TRBV27 and TRBJ1-4, with 7 bases lining up with TRBD1. The CDR3 consists of 21 residues. Trimming cost V 5 bases and J 0 bases; bases outside gene matches: 21. Looked up from germline, CDR1 is MNHEY and CDR2 is SMNVEV (reference sequence). CDR3: CASSHLTYRGLAHATNEKLFF. CDR3 DNA: TGTGCCAGCAGTCATCTAACATACAGGGGCCTGGCCCATGCAACTAATGAAAAACTGTTTTTT.

This clone was observed once. This chain uses TRBV7-2 with TRBJ1-5; D is unclear. Trimming took 5 bases from V and 6 from J, leaving 14 bases between them. Looked up from germline, CDR1 is SGHTA and CDR2 is FQGNSA. There are 14 residues in the CDR3. CDR3 bases: TGTGCCAGCAGCCCAACTCTCTCCGGTCAGCCCCAGCATTTT. It encodes CASSPTLSGQPQHF. The complete variable domain, with remaining parts taken from reference TRBV7-2 and TRBJ1-5, reads GAGVSQSPSNKVTEKGKDVELRCDPISGHTALYWYRQSLGQGLEFLIYFQGNSAPDKSGLPSDRFSAERTGGSVSTLTIQRTQQEDSAVYLCASSPTLSGQPQHFGDGTRLSIL.

The chain joins TRBV4-3 to TRBJ1-1; TRBD1 might be the D (5 bases). V was cut by 3 bases and J by 1 base, with 12 bases left in between. Per germline, CDR1 LGHNA and CDR2 YSLEER. The CDR3 loop spans 15 amino acids. The CDR3 is CASSQHRIKNTEAFF. The DNA for the CDR3 is TGCGCCAGCAGCCAGCACAGGATTAAGAACACTGAAGCTTTCTTT.

The genes are TRBV27 and TRBJ2-3; the match to TRBD2 covers 13 bases. The V gene end was trimmed by 1 base and the J gene end by 0 bases; junction bases not matched to a gene: 4. The CDR3 is 18 amino acids. The germline CDR1 and CDR2 sequences are MNHEY and SMNVEV (reference sequence). The CDR3 coding sequence is TGTGCCAGCAGTTTATTGGGGACTAGCGGGGTTAGCACAGATACGCAGTATTTT. Its protein product is CASSLLGTSGVSTDTQYF.

The chain links TRBV9 to TRBJ1-1, with 8 bases fitting TRBD1. After removal of 3 bases from V and 1 base from J, the junction contained 5 bases not matched to a gene. The V gene's germline CDR1 is SGDLS and CDR2 YYNGEE. The CDR3 has 15 residues. This CDR3 reads CASSGPDRGNTEAFF. Here the CDR3 DNA reads TGTGCCAGCAGCGGACCTGACAGGGGGAACACTGAAGCTTTCTTT. Full variable domain (remainder filled in from reference TRBV9 and TRBJ1-1): DSGVTQTPKHLITATGQRVTLRCSPRSGDLSVYWYQQSLDQGLQFLIQYYNGEERAKGNILERFSAQQFPDLHSELNLSSLELGDSALYFCASSGPDRGNTEAFFGQGTRLTVV.

This chain uses TRBV5-1 with TRBJ2-3; TRBD2 agrees at 7 bases. J lost 2 bases, V lost 5 bases, and 8 bases had no gene match. The CDR3 totals 15 residues. CDR1 is SGHRS and CDR2 is YFSETQ in the germline V gene. CDR3 loop: CASRNSGSNTDTQYF. The DNA for the CDR3 is TGCGCCAGCAGGAATAGCGGGTCGAACACAGATACGCAGTATTTT.

The chain recombines TRBV27 with TRBJ1-5; no clear D gene. The V and J ends lost 3 bases and 7 bases respectively, with 10 bases between them. The germline V gene has CDR1 MNHEY and CDR2 SMNVEV (reference sequence). This CDR3 contains 13 residues. The CDR3 protein is CASSLGREQPQHF. CDR3 nucleotide sequence: TGTGCCAGCAGTTTGGGGAGGGAACAGCCCCAGCATTTT.

The chain employs TRBV5-1 and TRBJ2-2; TRBD2 agrees at 7 bases. Germline CDR1 reads SGHRS; CDR2 reads YFSETQ. V lost 4 bases and J lost 6; bases outside the gene matches: 12. This CDR3 is built from 16 residues. As DNA, the CDR3 is TGCGCCAGCAGCCCGTCGAATGTTGCGGGAGCCGGGGAGCTGTTTTTT. It is translated as CASSPSNVAGAGELFF.

This sequence joins TRBV2 and TRBJ2-4; D is possibly TRBD1 (6 bases). The CDR3 totals 14 residues. The germline V gene encodes CDR1 SNHLY and CDR2 FYNNEI. V dropped 2 bases and J dropped 4 bases, with 9 bases sitting between them. The CDR3 coding sequence is TGTGCCAGCAGTGAAATGGACAGAAAAAACATTCAGTACTTC. It yields the protein CASSEMDRKNIQYF.

The rearrangement joins TRBV6-5 to TRBJ2-7, with D possibly being TRBD2 (5 bases). CDR3 length equals 15 residues. CDR1 MNHEY and CDR2 SVGAGI come from the germline V gene. V gave up 0 bases and J gave up 2 bases, with 11 bases separating them. The CDR3 reads CASSYSFPGTYEQYF. CDR3 coding DNA: TGTGCCAGCAGTTACTCCTTTCCGGGGACCTACGAGCAGTACTTC.

The chain uses TRBV27 and TRBJ2-7, with D perhaps matching TRBD2 (6 bases). Germline V CDR1 and CDR2: MNHEY, SMNVEV (reference sequence). V was shortened by 11 bases and J by 4 bases, with 15 bases between the two germline ends. The CDR3 covers 12 residues. The CDR3 is CASPEGQYEQYF. As DNA, the CDR3 is TGTGCCTCCCCGGAGGGTCAGTACGAGCAGTACTTC.

The rearrangement joins TRBV5-6 to TRBJ2-7, with TRBD1 as a possible D gene (6 bases). Germline values: CDR1 SGHDT, CDR2 YYEEEE. V was shortened by 2 bases and J by 7 bases, with 10 bases between the two germline ends. The CDR3 runs to 12 residues. CDR3 nucleotides: TGTGCCAGCAGCTTTCAGGGGTGGGAGCAGTACTTC. Residues: CASSFQGWEQYF.

This sequence joins TRBV27 and TRBJ1-1; D call uncertain. The germline V gene has CDR1 MNHEY and CDR2 SMNVEV (reference sequence). The germline V and J ends were trimmed by 3 bases and 0 bases, with 11 bases remaining between them. The CDR3 is made up of 15 amino acids. This CDR3 is CASSFYMSMNTEAFF. The CDR3 DNA sequence: TGTGCCAGCAGTTTTTACATGTCCATGAACACTGAAGCTTTCTTT.

The rearrangement joins TRBV29-1 to TRBJ2-1; TRBD2 matches at 11 bases. The CDR3 length is 15 residues. V shed 4 bases, J shed 3 bases, and the junction held 5 bases outside the gene matches. CDR1 is SQVTM, CDR2 ANQGSEA, per germline. CDR3 residues: CSVVLAGGFYNEQFF. The CDR3 DNA is TGCAGCGTTGTATTAGCGGGAGGGTTCTACAATGAGCAGTTCTTC.

The table lists this clone with a count of one. V is TRBV19 and J is TRBJ2-2; TRBD1 might be the D (6 bases). The ends were cut back, 6 bases at V and 2 bases at J, with 7 bases in the middle. CDR3 length: 13 amino acids. Germline CDR1 LNHDA, CDR2 SQIVND (reference sequence). The CDR3 DNA sequence: TGTGCCAGTAGGACAGGAAACACCGGGGAGCTGTTTTTT. Amino acids: CASRTGNTGELFF. Looking up the rest from reference TRBV19 and TRBJ2-2 gives the full variable domain: DGGITQSPKYLFRKEGQNVTLSCEQNLNHDAMYWYRQDPGQGLRLIYYSQIVNDFQKGDIAEGYSVSREKKESFPLTVTSAQKNPTAFYLCASRTGNTGELFFGEGSRLTVL.

The chain carries TRBV7-2 and TRBJ1-1; TRBD1 matches 7 bases. Trimming removed 4 bases from V and 7 bases from J; junction bases left unmatched: 6. The CDR3 has 13 residues. Germline CDR1 SGHTA, CDR2 FQGNSA. This CDR3 is CASSYIRDSEAFF. In DNA, the CDR3 is TGTGCCAGCAGCTATATCCGGGACAGTGAAGCTTTCTTT. Together with reference TRBV7-2 and TRBJ1-1, the CDR3 gives the full variable domain: GAGVSQSPSNKVTEKGKDVELRCDPISGHTALYWYRQSLGQGLEFLIYFQGNSAPDKSGLPSDRFSAERTGGSVSTLTIQRTQQEDSAVYLCASSYIRDSEAFFGQGTRLTVV.

The chain joins TRBV6-5 to TRBJ2-2; perhaps TRBD1 as D (5 bases). The CDR3 covers 15 residues. From germline, CDR1 is MNHEY and CDR2 SVGAGI. The V gene lost 3 bases and the J gene lost 3 bases, with 11 bases spanning the gap. The CDR3 region has the DNA TGTGCCAGCAGTTATCAGGGATGGGACACCGGGGAGCTGTTTTTT. Amino acids: CASSYQGWDTGELFF.